The sequence of this T cell receptor (beta chain) was determined in a study of beta chain features in type 1 diabetes. With regard to this clone: What it recognizes is unknown.

Points from the study as a whole: In every one of the four CD4+ subsets, TCRB CDR3s were moderately but significantly shorter in Type 1 diabetes patients. Within patients, naive, central memory and Treg TCRB repertoires seemed more similar than within healthy donors.

Germline V gene sequence: CDR1 KGHSH, CDR2 LQKENI. The V end was cut by 1 base, the J end by 5 bases, with 8 bases between. CDR3 length: 13 residues. Reverse transcribing all isolated RNA meant expressed TCRB transcripts were sequenced. Each stem cell-like memory T cell sample yielded about a million reads on average. Sequencing was performed with immunoSEQ multiplex PCR; in TCRdb, only in-frame clones are kept and a portion is missing. The repertoire holds over 20,000 clones, about 58% seen once, with around 0.4% in the top ten. The source material was stem cell memory CD4+ T cells from blood. The clonotype originates from a man younger than 35 with type 1 diabetes. The chain employs TRBV18 and TRBJ1-1; D perhaps matches TRBD1 (5 bases). The CDR3 protein is CASSPQKGTEAFF. Here the CDR3 DNA reads TGTGCCAGCTCACCACAAAAGGGGACTGAAGCTTTCTTT.